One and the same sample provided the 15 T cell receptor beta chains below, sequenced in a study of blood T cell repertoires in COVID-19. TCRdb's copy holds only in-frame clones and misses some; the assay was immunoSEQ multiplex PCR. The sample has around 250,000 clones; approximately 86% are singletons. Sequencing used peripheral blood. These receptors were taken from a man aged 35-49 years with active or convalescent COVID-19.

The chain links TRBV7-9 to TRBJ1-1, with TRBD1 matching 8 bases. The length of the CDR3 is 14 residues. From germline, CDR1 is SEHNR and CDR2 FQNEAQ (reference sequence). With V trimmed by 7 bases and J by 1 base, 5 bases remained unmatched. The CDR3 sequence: CASTLTGGNTEAFF. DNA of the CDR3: TGTGCCAGCACCCTAACAGGGGGGAACACTGAAGCTTTCTTT.

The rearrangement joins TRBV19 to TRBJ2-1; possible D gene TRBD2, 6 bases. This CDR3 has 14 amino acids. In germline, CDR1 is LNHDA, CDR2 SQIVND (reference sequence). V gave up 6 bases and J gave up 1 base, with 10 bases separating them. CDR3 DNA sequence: TGTGCCAGTAGATACGCGGGGTCCTACAATGAGCAGTTCTTC. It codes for CASRYAGSYNEQFF.

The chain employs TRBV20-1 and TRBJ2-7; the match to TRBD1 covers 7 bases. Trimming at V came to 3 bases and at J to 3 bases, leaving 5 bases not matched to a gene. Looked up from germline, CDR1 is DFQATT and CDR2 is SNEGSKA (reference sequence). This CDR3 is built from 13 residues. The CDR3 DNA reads TGCAGTGCTAGTCTTACAGGGGTCTACGAGCAGTACTTC. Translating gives CSASLTGVYEQYF.

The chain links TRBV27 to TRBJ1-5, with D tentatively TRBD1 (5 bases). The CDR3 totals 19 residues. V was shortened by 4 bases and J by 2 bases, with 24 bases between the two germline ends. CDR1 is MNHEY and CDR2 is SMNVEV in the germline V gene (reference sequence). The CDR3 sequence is CASSSRDFRAYGRNQPQHF. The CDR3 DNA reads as TGTGCCAGCAGTTCCAGGGACTTCCGAGCGTATGGTCGCAATCAGCCCCAGCATTTT.

In nucleotides, the CDR3 is TGTGCCAGCAGCTTGGGCCAGGGGACTAATGAAAAACTGTTTTTT. This sequence encodes CASSLGQGTNEKLFF. This chain links TRBV5-4 with TRBJ1-4, with a weak D call TRBD1 (6 bases). Trimming left V 0 bases short and J 2 bases short, with 8 bases between. This CDR3 is 15 amino acids long. Germline CDR1 is SGHNT and CDR2 is YYREEE (reference sequence).

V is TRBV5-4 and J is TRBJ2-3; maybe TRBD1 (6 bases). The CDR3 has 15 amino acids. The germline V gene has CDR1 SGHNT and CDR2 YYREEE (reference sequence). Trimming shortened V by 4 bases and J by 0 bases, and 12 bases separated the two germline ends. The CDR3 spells CASSVDRKSTDTQYF. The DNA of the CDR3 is TGTGCCAGCAGCGTTGACAGGAAGAGCACAGATACGCAGTATTTT.

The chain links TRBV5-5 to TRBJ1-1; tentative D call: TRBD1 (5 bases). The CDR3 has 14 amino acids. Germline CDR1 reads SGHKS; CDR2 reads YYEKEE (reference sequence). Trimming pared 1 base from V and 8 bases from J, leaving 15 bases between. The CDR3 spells CASSLRGQDLEAFF. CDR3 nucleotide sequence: TGTGCCAGCAGCTTGAGGGGTCAGGACCTCGAAGCTTTCTTT.

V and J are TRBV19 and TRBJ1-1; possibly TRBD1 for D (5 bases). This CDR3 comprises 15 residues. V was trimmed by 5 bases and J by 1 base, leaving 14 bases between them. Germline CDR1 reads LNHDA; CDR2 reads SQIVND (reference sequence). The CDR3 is CASSPATAQNTEAFF. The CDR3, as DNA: TGTGCCAGTAGTCCCGCGACAGCTCAGAACACTGAAGCTTTCTTT.

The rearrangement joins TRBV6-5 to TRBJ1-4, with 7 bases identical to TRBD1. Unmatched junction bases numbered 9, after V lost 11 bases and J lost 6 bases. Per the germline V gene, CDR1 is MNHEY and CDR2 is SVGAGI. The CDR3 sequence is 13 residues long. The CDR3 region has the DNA TGTGCCGGATCGACAGGGTGGGATGAAAAACTGTTTTTT. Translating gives CAGSTGWDEKLFF.

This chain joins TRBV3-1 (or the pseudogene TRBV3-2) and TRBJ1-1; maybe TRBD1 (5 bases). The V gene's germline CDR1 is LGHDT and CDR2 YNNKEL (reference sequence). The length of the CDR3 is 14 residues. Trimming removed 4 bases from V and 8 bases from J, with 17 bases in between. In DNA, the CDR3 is TGTGCCAGCAGCCCCCCTTTACGGTCAGGGGAAGCTTTCTTT. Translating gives CASSPPLRSGEAFF.

CDR3 protein: CASSVELNTGELFF. The CDR3 DNA is TGTGCCAGCAGCGTAGAACTGAACACCGGGGAGCTGTTTTTT. The chain joins TRBV9 to TRBJ2-2; no reliable D call. Deletions cut 0 bases from V and 1 base from J, with 4 bases between. Per germline, CDR1 SGDLS and CDR2 YYNGEE. This CDR3 has 14 amino acids.

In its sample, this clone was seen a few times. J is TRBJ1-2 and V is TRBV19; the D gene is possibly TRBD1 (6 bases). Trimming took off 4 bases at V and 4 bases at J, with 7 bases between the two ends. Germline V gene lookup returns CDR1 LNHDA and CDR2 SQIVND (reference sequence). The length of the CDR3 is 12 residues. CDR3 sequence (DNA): TGTGCCAGTAGTAGGGACATCTATGGCTACACCTTC. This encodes CASSRDIYGYTF.

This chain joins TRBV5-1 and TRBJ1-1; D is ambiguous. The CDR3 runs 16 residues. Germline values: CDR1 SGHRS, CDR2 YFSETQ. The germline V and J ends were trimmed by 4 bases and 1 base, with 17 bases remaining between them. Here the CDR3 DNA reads TGCGCCAGCAGCCCACGCTATACTACAACGAACACTGAAGCTTTCTTT. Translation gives CASSPRYTTTNTEAFF.

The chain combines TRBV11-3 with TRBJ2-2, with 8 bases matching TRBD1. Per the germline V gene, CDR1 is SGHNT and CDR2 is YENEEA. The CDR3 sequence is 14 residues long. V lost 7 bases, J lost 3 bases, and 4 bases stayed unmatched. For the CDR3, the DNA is TGTGCCAGCACCCAGGGGGCCGACACCGGGGAGCTGTTTTTT. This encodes CASTQGADTGELFF.

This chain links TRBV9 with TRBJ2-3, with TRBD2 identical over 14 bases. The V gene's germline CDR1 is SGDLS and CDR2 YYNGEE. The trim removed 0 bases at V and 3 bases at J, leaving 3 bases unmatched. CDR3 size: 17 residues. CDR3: CASSVGLAGGPTDTQYF. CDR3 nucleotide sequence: TGTGCCAGCAGCGTAGGACTAGCGGGGGGGCCGACAGATACGCAGTATTTT.